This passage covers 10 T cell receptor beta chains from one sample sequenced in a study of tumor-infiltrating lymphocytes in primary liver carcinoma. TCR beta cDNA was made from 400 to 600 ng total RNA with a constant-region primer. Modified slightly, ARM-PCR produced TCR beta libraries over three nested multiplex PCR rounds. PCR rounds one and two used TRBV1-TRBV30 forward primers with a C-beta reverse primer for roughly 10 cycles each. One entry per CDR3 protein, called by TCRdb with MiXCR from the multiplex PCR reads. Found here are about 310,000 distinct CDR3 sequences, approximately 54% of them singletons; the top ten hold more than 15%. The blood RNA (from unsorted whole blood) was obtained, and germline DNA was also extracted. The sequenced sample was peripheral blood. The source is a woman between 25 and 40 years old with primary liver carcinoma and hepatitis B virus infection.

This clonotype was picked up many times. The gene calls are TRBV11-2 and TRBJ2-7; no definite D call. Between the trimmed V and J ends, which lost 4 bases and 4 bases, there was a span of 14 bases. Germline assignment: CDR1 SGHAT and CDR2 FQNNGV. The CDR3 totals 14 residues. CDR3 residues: CASSSQLGIYEQYF. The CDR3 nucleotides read TGTGCCAGCAGCTCCCAGTTGGGGATTTACGAGCAGTACTTC.

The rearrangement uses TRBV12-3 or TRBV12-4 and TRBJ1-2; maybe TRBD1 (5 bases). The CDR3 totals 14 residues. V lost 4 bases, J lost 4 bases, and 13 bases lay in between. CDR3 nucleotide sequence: TGTGCCAGCAGTTACAGGTTGGACCCCTATGGCTACACCTTC. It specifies CASSYRLDPYGYTF.

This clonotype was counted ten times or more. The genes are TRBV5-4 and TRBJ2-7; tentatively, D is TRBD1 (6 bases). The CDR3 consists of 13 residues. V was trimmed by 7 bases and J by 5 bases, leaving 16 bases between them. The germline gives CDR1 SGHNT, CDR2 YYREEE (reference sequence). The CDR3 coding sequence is TGTGCCAGCGGCGAACAGGGTATGGACGAGCAGTACTTC. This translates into CASGEQGMDEQYF.

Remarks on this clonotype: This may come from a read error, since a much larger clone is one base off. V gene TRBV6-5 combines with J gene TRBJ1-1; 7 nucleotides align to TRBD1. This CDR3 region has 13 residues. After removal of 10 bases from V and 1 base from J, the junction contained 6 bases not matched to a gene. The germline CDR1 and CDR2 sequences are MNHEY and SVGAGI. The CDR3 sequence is CATYRGTNTEAFF. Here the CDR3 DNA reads TGTGCCACATACAGGGGTACGAACACTGAAGCTTTCTTT.

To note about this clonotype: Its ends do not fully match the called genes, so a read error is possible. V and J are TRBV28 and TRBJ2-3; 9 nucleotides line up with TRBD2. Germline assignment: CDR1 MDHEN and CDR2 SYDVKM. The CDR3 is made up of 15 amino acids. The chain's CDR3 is CATSRGTSITDTQYF. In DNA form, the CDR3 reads TGTGCCACCAGTCGCGGGACTAGCATCACAGATACACAGTATTTT.

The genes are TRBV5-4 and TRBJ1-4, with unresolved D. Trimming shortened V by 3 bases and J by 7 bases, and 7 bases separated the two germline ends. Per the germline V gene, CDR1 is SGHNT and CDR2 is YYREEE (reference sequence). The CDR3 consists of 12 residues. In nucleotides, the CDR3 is TGTGCCAGCAGCTCAAAGGGTGAAAAACTGTTTTTT. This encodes CASSSKGEKLFF.

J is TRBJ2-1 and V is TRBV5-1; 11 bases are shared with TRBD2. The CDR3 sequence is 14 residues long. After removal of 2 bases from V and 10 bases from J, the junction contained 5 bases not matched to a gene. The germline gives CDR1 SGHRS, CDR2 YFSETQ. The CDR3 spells CASSFSGRAREQFF. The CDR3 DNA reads TGCGCCAGCAGCTTTAGCGGGAGGGCGCGGGAGCAGTTCTTC.

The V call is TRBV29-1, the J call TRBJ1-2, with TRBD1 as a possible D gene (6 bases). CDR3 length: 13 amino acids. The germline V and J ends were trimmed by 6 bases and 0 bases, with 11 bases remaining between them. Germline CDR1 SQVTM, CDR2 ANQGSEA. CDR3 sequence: CSVGHGANYGYTF. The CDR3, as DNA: TGCAGCGTGGGACACGGGGCTAACTATGGCTACACCTTC.

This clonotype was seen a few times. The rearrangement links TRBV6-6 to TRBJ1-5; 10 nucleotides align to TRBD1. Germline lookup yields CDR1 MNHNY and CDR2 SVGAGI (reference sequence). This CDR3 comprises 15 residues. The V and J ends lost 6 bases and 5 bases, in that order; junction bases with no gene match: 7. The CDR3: CASSRDRGQDQPQHF. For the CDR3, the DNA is TGTGCCAGCAGCCGAGACAGGGGGCAGGATCAGCCCCAGCATTTT.

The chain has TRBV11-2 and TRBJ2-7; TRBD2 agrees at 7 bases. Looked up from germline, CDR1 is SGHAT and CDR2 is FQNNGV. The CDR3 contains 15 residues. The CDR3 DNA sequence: TGTGTCAACAGCTTAGCTGGAAGCGGGATCCACGAGCAGTACTTC. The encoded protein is CVNSLAGSGIHEQYF.